This T cell receptor (beta chain) was sequenced in a study of regulatory T cells in long-lasting Graves disease. Time point described: persistent/refractory GD, antithyroid drugs over 5 years with positive TRAb. The TCR library was made from RNA extracted from PBMCs. Building the TCR beta libraries relied on iRepertoire HTBI primers, and CDR3 regions underwent Arm-PCR. TCRdb reprocessed the multiplex PCR reads via MiXCR and lists one record per CDR3 protein. The sample includes about 470,000 distinct CDR3 sequences, around 20% seen only once; the top ten take over 7.5%. This clonotype was seen at least ten times. Its antigen is currently unknown. Study results and limitations: Relative to new patients (roughly 900), persistent patients exhibited greater sharing of public clonotypes (approximately 2,800).

CDR3 length: 18 amino acids. J was trimmed by 2 bases and V by 5 bases; bases with no gene match: 14. Germline V lookup: CDR1 MDHEN, CDR2 SYDVKM. The TCR sequence derives from a female donor with Graves disease. The chain uses TRBV28 and TRBJ2-5, with 10 bases lining up with TRBD1. The specimen comprised peripheral blood mononuclear cells (PBMCs), sampled when the disease was refractory, from a patient treated with antithyroid drugs. The DNA of the CDR3 is TGTGCCAGCAGTGACGGGACAGGGGCCGGTCGATGGCAAGAGACCCAGTACTTC. Translation gives CASSDGTGAGRWQETQYF. Complete variable domain (other parts from reference TRBV28 and TRBJ2-5): DVKVTQSSRYLVKRTGEKVFLECVQDMDHENMFWYRQDPGLGLRLIYFSYDVKMKEKGDIPEGYSVSREKKERFSLILESASTNQTSMYLCASSDGTGAGRWQETQYFGPGTRLLVL.